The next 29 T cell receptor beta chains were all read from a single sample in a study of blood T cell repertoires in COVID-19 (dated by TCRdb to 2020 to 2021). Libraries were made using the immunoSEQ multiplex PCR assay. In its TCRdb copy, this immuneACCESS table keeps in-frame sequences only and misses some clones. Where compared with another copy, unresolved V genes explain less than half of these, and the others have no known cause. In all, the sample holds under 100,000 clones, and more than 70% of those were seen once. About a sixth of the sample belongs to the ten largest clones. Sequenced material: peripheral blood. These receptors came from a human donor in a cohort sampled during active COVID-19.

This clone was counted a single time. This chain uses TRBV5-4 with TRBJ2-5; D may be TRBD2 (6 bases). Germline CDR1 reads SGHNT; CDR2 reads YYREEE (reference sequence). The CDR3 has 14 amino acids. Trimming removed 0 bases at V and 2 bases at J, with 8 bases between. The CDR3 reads CASSLVSGQETQYF. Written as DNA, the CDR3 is TGTGCCAGCAGCTTGGTTAGCGGACAAGAGACCCAGTACTTC. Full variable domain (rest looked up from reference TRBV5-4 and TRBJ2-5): ETGVTQSPTHLIKTRGQQVTLRCSSQSGHNTVSWYQQALGQGPQFIFQYYREEENGRGNFPPRFSGLQFPNYSSELNVNALELDDSALYLCASSLVSGQETQYFGPGTRLLVL.

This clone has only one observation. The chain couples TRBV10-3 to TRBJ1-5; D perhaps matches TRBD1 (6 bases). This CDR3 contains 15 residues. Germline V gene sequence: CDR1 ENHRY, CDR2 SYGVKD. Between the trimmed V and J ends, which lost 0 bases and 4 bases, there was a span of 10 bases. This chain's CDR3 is CAISESGHKNQPQHF. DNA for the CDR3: TGTGCCATCAGTGAGTCGGGACACAAGAATCAGCCCCAGCATTTT.

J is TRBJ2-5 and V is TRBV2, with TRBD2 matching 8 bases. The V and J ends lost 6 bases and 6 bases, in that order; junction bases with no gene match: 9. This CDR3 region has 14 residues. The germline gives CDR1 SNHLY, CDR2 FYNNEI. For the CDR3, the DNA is TGTGCCAGCAGCCGGACTAGCACTTCAAAGACCCAGTACTTC. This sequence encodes CASSRTSTSKTQYF.

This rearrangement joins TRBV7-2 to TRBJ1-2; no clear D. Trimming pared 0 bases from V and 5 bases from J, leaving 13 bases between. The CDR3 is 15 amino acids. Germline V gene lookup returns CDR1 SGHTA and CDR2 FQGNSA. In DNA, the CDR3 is TGTGCCAGCAGCTTAGCGGGCACGTTTGGTTATGGCTACACCTTC. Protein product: CASSLAGTFGYGYTF. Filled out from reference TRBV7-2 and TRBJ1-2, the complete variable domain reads GAGVSQSPSNKVTEKGKDVELRCDPISGHTALYWYRQSLGQGLEFLIYFQGNSAPDKSGLPSDRFSAERTGGSVSTLTIQRTQQEDSAVYLCASSLAGTFGYGYTFGSGTRLTVV.

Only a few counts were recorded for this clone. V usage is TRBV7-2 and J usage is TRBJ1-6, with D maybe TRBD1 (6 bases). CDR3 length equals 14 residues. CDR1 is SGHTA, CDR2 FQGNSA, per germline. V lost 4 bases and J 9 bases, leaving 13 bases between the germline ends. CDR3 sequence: CASSSSLRGSPLHF. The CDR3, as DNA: TGTGCCAGCAGCTCATCCCTCAGGGGTTCACCCCTCCACTTT. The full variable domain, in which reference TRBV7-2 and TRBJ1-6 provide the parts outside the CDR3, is GAGVSQSPSNKVTEKGKDVELRCDPISGHTALYWYRQSLGQGLEFLIYFQGNSAPDKSGLPSDRFSAERTGGSVSTLTIQRTQQEDSAVYLCASSSSLRGSPLHFGNGTRLTVT.

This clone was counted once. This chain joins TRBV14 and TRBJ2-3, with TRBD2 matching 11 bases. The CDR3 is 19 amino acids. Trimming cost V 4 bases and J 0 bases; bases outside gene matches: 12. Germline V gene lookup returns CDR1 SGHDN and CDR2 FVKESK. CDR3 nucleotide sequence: TGTGCCAGCAGCCGGAACTTGGAGGGACTAGCGGCTAGCACAGATACGCAGTATTTT. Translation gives CASSRNLEGLAASTDTQYF.

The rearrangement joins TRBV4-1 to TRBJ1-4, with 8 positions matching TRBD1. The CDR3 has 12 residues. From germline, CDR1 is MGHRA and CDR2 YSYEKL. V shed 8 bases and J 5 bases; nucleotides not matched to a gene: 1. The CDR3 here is CASRTGNEKLFF. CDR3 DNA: TGCGCCAGCCGGACAGGGAATGAAAAACTGTTTTTT.

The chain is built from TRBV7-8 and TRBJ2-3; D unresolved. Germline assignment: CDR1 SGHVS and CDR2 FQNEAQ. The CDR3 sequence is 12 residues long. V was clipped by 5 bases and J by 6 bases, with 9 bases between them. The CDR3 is CASSRWADTQYF. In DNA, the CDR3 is TGTGCCAGCAGCCGCTGGGCGGATACGCAGTATTTT.

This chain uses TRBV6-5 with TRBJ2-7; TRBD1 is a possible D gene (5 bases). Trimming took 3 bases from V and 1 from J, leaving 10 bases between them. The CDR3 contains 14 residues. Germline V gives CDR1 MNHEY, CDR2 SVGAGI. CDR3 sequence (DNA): TGTGCCAGCAGTTATGACAGCGCTTCCTACGAGCAGTACTTC. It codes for CASSYDSASYEQYF.

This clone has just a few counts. The CDR3 region is CASSLVRQGNRNQPQHF. The CDR3 bases are TGTGCCAGCAGCTTAGTTCGACAGGGGAACAGGAATCAGCCCCAGCATTTT. The chain links TRBV7-8 to TRBJ1-5, with 8 bases lining up with TRBD1. V shed 1 base and J 4 bases; nucleotides not matched to a gene: 9. The CDR3 is 17 amino acids. In germline, CDR1 is SGHVS, CDR2 FQNEAQ.

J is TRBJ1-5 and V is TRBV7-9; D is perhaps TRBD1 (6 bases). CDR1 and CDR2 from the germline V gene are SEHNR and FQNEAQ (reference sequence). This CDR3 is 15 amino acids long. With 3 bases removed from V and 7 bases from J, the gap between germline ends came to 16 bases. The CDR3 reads CASSLDSHLGQPQHF. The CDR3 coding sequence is TGTGCCAGCAGCTTGGACAGTCACTTAGGGCAGCCCCAGCATTTT.

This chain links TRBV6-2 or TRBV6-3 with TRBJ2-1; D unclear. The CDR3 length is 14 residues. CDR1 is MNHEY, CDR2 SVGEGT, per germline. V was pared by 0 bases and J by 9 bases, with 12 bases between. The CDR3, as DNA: TGTGCCAGCAGTTACTCGAAGAGGATAGGTGAGCAGTTCTTC. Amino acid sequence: CASSYSKRIGEQFF.

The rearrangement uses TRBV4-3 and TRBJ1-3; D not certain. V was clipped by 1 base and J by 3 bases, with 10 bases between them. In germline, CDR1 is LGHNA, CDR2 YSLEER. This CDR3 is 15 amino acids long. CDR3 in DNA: TGCGCCAGCAGCCAAGTTGAGGGTTATGGAAACACCATATATTTT. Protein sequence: CASSQVEGYGNTIYF.

The CDR3 here is CASSDRRVNTEAFF. In nucleotides, the CDR3 is TGTGCCAGCAGTGATCGCAGGGTGAACACTGAAGCTTTCTTT. The chain uses TRBV2 and TRBJ1-1; D may be TRBD1 (5 bases). V was shortened by 3 bases and J by 0 bases, with 8 bases between the two germline ends. Looked up from germline, CDR1 is SNHLY and CDR2 is FYNNEI. The CDR3 extends over 14 amino acids.

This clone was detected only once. DNA of the CDR3: TGTGCCAGTACCGACAGATACGAGCAGTACTTC. Translated: CASTDRYEQYF. The rearrangement uses TRBV19 and TRBJ2-7, with a possible D match to TRBD1 (5 bases). The CDR3 has 11 amino acids. The germline V gene encodes CDR1 LNHDA and CDR2 SQIVND (reference sequence). The germline V and J ends were trimmed by 7 bases and 4 bases, with 8 bases remaining between them.

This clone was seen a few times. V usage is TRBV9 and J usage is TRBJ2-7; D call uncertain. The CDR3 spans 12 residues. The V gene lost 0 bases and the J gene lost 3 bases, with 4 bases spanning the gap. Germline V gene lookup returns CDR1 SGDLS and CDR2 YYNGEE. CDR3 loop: CASSVDGYEQYF. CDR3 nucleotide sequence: TGTGCCAGCAGCGTAGACGGCTACGAGCAGTACTTC.

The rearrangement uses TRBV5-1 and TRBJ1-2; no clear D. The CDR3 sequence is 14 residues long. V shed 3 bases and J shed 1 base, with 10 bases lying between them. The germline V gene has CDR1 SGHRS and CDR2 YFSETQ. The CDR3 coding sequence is TGCGCCAGCAGCTCCGCAGCGGGTAACTATGGCTACACCTTC. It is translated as CASSSAAGNYGYTF.

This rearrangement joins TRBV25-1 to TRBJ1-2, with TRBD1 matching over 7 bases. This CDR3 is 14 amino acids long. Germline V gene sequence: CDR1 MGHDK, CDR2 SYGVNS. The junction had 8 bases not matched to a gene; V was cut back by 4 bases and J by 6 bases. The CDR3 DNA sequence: TGTGCCAGCAGTGCCCCAGGGGGAGTGGATGGCTACACCTTC. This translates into CASSAPGGVDGYTF.

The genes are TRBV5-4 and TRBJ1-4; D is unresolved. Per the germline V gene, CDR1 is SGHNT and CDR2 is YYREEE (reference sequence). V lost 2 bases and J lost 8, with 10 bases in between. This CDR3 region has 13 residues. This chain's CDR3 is CASSFEMREKLFF. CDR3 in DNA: TGTGCCAGCAGCTTCGAGATGAGGGAAAAACTGTTTTTT. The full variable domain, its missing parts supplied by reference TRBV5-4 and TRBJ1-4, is ETGVTQSPTHLIKTRGQQVTLRCSSQSGHNTVSWYQQALGQGPQFIFQYYREEENGRGNFPPRFSGLQFPNYSSELNVNALELDDSALYLCASSFEMREKLFFGSGTQLSVL.

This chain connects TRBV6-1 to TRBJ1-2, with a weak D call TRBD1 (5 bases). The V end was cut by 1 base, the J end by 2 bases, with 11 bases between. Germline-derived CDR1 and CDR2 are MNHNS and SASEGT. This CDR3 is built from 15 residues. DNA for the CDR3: TGTGCCAGCAGTGAAGTCGCAGGGCGGAACTATGGCTACACCTTC. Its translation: CASSEVAGRNYGYTF.

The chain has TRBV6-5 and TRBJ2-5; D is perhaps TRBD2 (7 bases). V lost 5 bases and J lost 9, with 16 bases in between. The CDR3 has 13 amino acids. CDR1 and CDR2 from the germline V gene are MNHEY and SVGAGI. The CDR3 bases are TGTGCCAGCAGTAAGGGGGGGTTGACGTCCCAGTACTTC. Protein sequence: CASSKGGLTSQYF.

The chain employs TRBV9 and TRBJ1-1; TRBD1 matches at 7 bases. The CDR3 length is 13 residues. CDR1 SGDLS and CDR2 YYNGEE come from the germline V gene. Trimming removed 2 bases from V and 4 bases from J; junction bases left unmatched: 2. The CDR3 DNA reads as TGTGCCAGCAGCGTGACAGGGCGCACTGAAGCTTTCTTT. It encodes CASSVTGRTEAFF.

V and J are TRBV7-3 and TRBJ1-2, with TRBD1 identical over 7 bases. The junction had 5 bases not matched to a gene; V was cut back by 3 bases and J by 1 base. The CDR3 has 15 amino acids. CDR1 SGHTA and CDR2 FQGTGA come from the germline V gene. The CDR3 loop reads CASSFRQGGNYGYTF. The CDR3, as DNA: TGTGCCAGCAGCTTTAGACAGGGAGGTAACTATGGCTACACCTTC.

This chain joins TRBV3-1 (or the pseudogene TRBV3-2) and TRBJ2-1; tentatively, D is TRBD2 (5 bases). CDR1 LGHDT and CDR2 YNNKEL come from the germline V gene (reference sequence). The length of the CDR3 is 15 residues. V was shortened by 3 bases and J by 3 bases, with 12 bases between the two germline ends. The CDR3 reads CASSHNLALYNEQFF. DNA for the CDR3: TGTGCCAGCAGCCATAACCTAGCCCTCTACAATGAGCAGTTCTTC.

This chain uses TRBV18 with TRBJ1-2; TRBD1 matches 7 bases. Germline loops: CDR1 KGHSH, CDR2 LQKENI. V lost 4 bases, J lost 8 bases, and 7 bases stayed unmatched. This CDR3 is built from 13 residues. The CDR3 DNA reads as TGTGCCAGCTCACTCGACAGGGCGCGCGGCTACACCTTC. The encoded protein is CASSLDRARGYTF.

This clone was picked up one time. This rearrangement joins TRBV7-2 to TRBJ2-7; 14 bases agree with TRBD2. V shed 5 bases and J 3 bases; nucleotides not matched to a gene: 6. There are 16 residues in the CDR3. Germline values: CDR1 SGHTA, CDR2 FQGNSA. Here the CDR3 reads CASSLGTSGRSYEQYF. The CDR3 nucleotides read TGTGCCAGCAGCCTGGGGACTAGCGGGAGAAGCTACGAGCAGTACTTC.

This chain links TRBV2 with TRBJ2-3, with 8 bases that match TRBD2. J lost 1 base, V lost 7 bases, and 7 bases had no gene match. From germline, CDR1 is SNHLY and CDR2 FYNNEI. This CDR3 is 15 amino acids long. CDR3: CASNGGGLGTDTQYF. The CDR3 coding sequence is TGTGCCAGCAATGGCGGGGGGTTGGGCACAGATACGCAGTATTTT.

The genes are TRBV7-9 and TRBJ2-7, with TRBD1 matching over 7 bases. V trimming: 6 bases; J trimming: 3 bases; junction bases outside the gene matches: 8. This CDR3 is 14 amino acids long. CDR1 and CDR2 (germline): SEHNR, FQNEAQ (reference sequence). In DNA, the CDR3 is TGTGCCAGCAGGTACACCGGGACAGACTACGAGCAGTACTTC. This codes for CASRYTGTDYEQYF.

The CDR3 coding sequence is TGTGCCAGCAGCTTAGGGACAGGGGGTTACACCGGGGAGCTGTTTTTT. Its protein product is CASSLGTGGYTGELFF. The chain carries TRBV7-9 and TRBJ2-2, with 10 bases identical to TRBD1. From germline, CDR1 is SEHNR and CDR2 FQNEAQ (reference sequence). The CDR3 extends over 16 amino acids. V lost 1 base and J lost 3; bases outside the gene matches: 2. Drawing the rest from reference TRBV7-9 and TRBJ2-2, the complete variable domain is DTGVSQNPRHKITKRGQNVTFRCDPISEHNRLYWYRQTLGQGPEFLTYFQNEAQLEKSRLLSDRFSAERPKGSFSTLEIQRTEQGDSAMYLCASSLGTGGYTGELFFGEGSRLTVL.